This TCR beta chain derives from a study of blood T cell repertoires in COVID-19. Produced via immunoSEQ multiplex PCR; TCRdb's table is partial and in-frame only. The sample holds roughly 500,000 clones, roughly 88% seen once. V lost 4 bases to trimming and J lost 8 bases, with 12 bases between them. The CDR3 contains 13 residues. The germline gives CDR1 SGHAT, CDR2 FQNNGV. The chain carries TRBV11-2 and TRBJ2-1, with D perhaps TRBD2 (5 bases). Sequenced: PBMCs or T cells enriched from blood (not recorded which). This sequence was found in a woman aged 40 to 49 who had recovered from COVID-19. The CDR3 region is CASSSSFNDEQFF. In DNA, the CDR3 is TGTGCCAGCAGCTCTAGCTTTAACGATGAGCAGTTCTTC. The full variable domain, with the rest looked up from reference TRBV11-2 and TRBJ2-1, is EAGVAQSPRYKIIEKRQSVAFWCNPISGHATLYWYQQILGQGPKLLIQFQNNGVVDDSQLPKDRFSAERLKGVDSTLKIQPAKLEDSAVYLCASSSSFNDEQFFGPGTRLTVL.